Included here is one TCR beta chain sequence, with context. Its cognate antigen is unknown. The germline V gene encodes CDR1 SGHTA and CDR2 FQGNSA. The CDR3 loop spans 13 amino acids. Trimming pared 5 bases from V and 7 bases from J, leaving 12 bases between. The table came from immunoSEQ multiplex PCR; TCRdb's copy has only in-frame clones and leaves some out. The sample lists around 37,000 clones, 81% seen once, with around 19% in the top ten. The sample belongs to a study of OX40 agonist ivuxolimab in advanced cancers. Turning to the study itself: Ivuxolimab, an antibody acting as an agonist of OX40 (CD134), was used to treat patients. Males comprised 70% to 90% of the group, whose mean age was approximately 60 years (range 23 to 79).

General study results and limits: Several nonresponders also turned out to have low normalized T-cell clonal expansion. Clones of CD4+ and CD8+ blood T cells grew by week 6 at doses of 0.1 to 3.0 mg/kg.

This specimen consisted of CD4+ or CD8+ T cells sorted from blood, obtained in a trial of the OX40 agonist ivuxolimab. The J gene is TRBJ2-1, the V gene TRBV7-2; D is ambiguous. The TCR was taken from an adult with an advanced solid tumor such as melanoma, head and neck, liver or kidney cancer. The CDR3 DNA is TGTGCCAGCAGCAAATCCAACGTTAATGAGCAGTTCTTC. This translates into CASSKSNVNEQFF.